Below are 13 T cell receptor beta chains sequenced from a single sample in a study of blood T cell repertoires in COVID-19. Only in-frame clones appear in the TCRdb table, and some are missing; sequencing was by immunoSEQ multiplex PCR. The sample lists about 120,000 clones, about 85% occurring once. The source material was peripheral blood. These receptors were obtained from a man between 60 and 75 years old with acute or convalescent COVID-19.

The V and J genes are TRBV11-3 and TRBJ2-2; 7 nucleotides align to TRBD1. With 2 bases clipped from V and 4 bases from J, the junction kept 7 bases outside the gene matches. The CDR3 is made up of 16 amino acids. In germline, CDR1 is SGHNT, CDR2 YENEEA. CDR3 residues: CASSLIQGVGTGELFF. Here the CDR3 DNA reads TGTGCCAGCAGCTTAATTCAGGGGGTCGGCACCGGGGAGCTGTTTTTT.

Here the CDR3 DNA reads TGTGCCACTTTAAGGCAGGGCCGGCTTAATGGCTACACCTTC. This translates into CATLRQGRLNGYTF. V is TRBV28 and J is TRBJ1-2; D is perhaps TRBD1 (5 bases). CDR3 length: 14 residues. Trimming removed 10 bases from V and 6 bases from J, with 21 bases in between. Germline CDR1 and CDR2: MDHEN and SYDVKM.

In this sample, this clone turned up a few times. The chain recombines TRBV29-1 with TRBJ2-2; TRBD1 is a possible D gene (6 bases). CDR1 SQVTM and CDR2 ANQGSEA come from the germline V gene. V lost 3 bases and J lost 2, with 7 bases in between. This CDR3 has 13 residues. CDR3 coding DNA: TGCAGCGTTGACAGGGGCAACACCGGGGAGCTGTTTTTT. It yields the protein CSVDRGNTGELFF.

This clone is a singleton in its sample. The chain carries TRBV6-2 or TRBV6-3 and TRBJ1-1; D may be TRBD1 (6 bases). CDR1 is MNHEY, CDR2 SVGEGT, per germline. CDR3 length: 12 residues. The ends were cut back, 2 bases at V and 6 bases at J, with 7 bases in the middle. In DNA form, the CDR3 reads TGTGCCAGCAGTTACGGGGGCGCTGAAGCTTTCTTT. The encoded protein is CASSYGGAEAFF.

The rearrangement links TRBV5-8 to TRBJ2-1; 7 bases agree with TRBD1. The CDR3 covers 15 residues. After removal of 4 bases from V and 8 bases from J, the junction contained 12 bases not matched to a gene. In germline, CDR1 is SGHTS, CDR2 YDEGEE. The CDR3 is CASSHGTDTTDEQFF. The CDR3 DNA is TGTGCCAGCAGCCACGGGACAGATACTACGGATGAGCAGTTCTTC.

As concerns this clone: The junction departs from germline at one end; a sequencing error may be responsible. This sequence joins TRBV7-7 and TRBJ2-2; no clear D gene. Germline V gene sequence: CDR1 SSHAT, CDR2 FNYEAQ (reference sequence). The CDR3 is made up of 15 amino acids. The CDR3 is CASSPRSSSTGELFF. The CDR3 DNA reads TGTGCTAGCAGTCCGCGGAGTAGCAGCACCGGGGAGCTGTTTTTT.

The CDR3 loop is CASSPQSDPDYEQYF. CDR3 sequence (DNA): TGTGCCAGCAGCCCCCAAAGCGACCCTGACTACGAGCAGTACTTC. The V call is TRBV9, the J call TRBJ2-7; no firm D call. The V end was cut by 4 bases, the J end by 3 bases, with 17 bases between. CDR1 and CDR2 from the germline V gene are SGDLS and YYNGEE. This CDR3 is 15 amino acids long.

In its sample, this clone was seen many times. The chain combines TRBV7-9 with TRBJ2-1, with 7 nucleotides matching TRBD2. The V gene end was trimmed by 5 bases and the J gene end by 0 bases; junction bases not matched to a gene: 13. The CDR3 has 18 amino acids. Germline-derived CDR1 and CDR2 are SEHNR and FQNEAQ (reference sequence). In nucleotides, the CDR3 is TGTGCCAGCAGCCCCCCGGCGGGGGACCGAAACTCCTACAATGAGCAGTTCTTC. Translating it yields CASSPPAGDRNSYNEQFF.

This sequence joins TRBV15 and TRBJ2-2; 9 bases fit TRBD1. The CDR3 sequence is 18 residues long. Trimming removed 3 bases from V and 6 bases from J; junction bases left unmatched: 14. Germline V gene lookup returns CDR1 LNHNV and CDR2 YYDKDF (reference sequence). CDR3 bases: TGTGCCACCAGCAGGAGATTACAGGGGGCGGAAAAGTCCGGGGAGCTGTTTTTT. The encoded protein is CATSRRLQGAEKSGELFF.

This chain links TRBV6-6 with TRBJ2-7, with 9 positions matching TRBD1. Unmatched junction bases numbered 9, after V lost 4 bases and J lost 2 bases. The length of the CDR3 is 16 residues. The V gene's germline CDR1 is MNHNY and CDR2 SVGAGI (reference sequence). The CDR3 sequence: CASSSPGTGQAYEQYF. CDR3 sequence (DNA): TGTGCCAGCAGTTCTCCCGGGACAGGGCAGGCCTACGAGCAGTACTTC.

The V call is TRBV19, the J call TRBJ2-1; TRBD2 matches 9 bases. CDR1 and CDR2 from the germline V gene are LNHDA and SQIVND (reference sequence). V shed 2 bases and J 1 base; nucleotides not matched to a gene: 6. This CDR3 spans 17 amino acids. CDR3 in amino acids: CASSITSGLPSYNEQFF. The CDR3 DNA follows: TGTGCCAGTAGTATAACTAGCGGGCTCCCTTCCTACAATGAGCAGTTCTTC.

As to this clone: Germline is not matched at one junction end, which may reflect a read error. The chain employs TRBV7-7 and TRBJ2-1; 8 nucleotides align to TRBD2. This CDR3 has 13 amino acids. Germline V gives CDR1 SSHAT, CDR2 FNYEAQ (reference sequence). This chain's CDR3 is CASSGSGYNEQFF. The CDR3 coding sequence is TGTGCTAGCAGCGGGAGTGGCTACAATGAGCAGTTCTTC.

This clone was detected only once. CDR3 nucleotide sequence: TGTGCCAGCAGTTCGACAGGGGCCGCTGGTGAAAAACTGTTTTTT. Its protein is CASSSTGAAGEKLFF. The V gene is TRBV7-9, the J gene TRBJ1-4; 8 bases map to TRBD1. V shed 6 bases and J 7 bases; nucleotides not matched to a gene: 10. CDR3 length: 15 amino acids. Germline V gene sequence: CDR1 SEHNR, CDR2 FQNEAQ (reference sequence).